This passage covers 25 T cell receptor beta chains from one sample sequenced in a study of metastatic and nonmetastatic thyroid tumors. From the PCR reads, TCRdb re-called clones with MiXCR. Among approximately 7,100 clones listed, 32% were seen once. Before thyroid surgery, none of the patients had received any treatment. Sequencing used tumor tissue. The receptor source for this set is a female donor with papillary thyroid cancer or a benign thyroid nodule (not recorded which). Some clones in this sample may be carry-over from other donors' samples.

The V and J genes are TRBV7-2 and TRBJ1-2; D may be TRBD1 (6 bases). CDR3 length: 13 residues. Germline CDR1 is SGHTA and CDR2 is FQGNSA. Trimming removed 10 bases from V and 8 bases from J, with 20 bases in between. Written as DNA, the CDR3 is TGTGCCATCTGCTTAGCCAGGGGAGGCGGCTACACCTTC. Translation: CAICLARGGGYTF.

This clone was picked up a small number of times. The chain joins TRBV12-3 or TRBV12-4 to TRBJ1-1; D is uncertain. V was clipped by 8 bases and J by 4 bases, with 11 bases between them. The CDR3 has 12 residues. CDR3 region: CASQGSPTEAFF. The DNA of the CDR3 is TGTGCCAGCCAAGGAAGCCCCACTGAAGCTTTCTTT.

The CDR3 DNA reads as TGTGCCTGGAATCTTCCAGGACGGCTGAACACTGAAGCTTTCTTT. Translated, it gives CAWNLPGRLNTEAFF. J is TRBJ1-1 and V is TRBV30, with D uncertain. Trimming took off 4 bases at V and 0 bases at J, with 15 bases between the two ends. CDR3 length: 15 amino acids. Per the germline V gene, CDR1 is GTSNPN and CDR2 is SVGIG (reference sequence).

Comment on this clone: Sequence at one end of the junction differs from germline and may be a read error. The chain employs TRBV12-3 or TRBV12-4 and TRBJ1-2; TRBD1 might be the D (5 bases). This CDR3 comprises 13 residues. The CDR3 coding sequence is TGTGCCAGCAGCACGGAGTCAGGGAGAGGCTCCACCTTC. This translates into CASSTESGRGSTF.

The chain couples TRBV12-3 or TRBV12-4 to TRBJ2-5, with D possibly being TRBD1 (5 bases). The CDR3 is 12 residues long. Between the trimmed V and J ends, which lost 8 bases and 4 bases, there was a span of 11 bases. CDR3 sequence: CASATVGETQYF. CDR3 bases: TGTGCCAGCGCGACAGTCGGAGAGACCCAGTACTTC.

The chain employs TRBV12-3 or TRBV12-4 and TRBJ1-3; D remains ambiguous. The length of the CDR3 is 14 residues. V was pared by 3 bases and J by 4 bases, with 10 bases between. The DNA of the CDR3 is TGTGCCAGCAGTTTTCGTCTGGCGGGAAACACCATATATTTT. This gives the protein CASSFRLAGNTIYF.

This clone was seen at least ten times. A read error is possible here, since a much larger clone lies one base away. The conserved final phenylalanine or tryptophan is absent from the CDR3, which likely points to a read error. The DNA of the CDR3 is TGTGCCAGCAGTTTGACCGAAGATACGCAGTATCTT. It translates to CASSLTEDTQYL. V is TRBV6-2 or TRBV6-3 and J is TRBJ2-3; D gene unclear. The CDR3 sequence is 12 residues long. In germline, CDR1 is MNHEY, CDR2 SVGEGT. Trimming shortened V by 4 bases and J by 5 bases, and 7 bases separated the two germline ends.

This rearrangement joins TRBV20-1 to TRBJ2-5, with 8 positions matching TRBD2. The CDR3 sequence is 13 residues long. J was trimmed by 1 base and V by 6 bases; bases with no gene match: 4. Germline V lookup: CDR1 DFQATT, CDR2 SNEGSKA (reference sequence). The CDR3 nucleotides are TGCAGTGCCAGGGCGGGGGGCCAAGAGACCCAGTACTTC. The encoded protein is CSARAGGQETQYF.

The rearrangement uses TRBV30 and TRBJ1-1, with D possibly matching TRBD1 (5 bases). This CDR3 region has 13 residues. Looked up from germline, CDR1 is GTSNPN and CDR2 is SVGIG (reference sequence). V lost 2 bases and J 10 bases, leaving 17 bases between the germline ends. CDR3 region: CAWSHGTPGRAFF. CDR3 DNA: TGTGCCTGGAGTCACGGGACCCCAGGTCGAGCTTTCTTT.

This CDR3 is CASSDPGSWRYSGNTIYF. The CDR3 DNA reads TGTGCCAGCAGCGACCCAGGCTCTTGGAGATACTCTGGAAACACCATATATTTT. This chain connects TRBV11-2 to TRBJ1-3; D unresolved. Germline values: CDR1 SGHAT, CDR2 FQNNGV. There are 18 residues in the CDR3. V was pared by 5 bases and J by 0 bases, with 20 bases between.

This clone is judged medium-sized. The CDR3 nucleotides are TGTGCCAGTAGTATGGGTACGAGGTATCCGGGCGCACCTCGCAATGAGCAGTTCTTC. As protein: CASSMGTRYPGAPRNEQFF. The chain carries TRBV19 and TRBJ2-1, with D hard to call. The CDR3 sequence is 19 residues long. Looked up from germline, CDR1 is LNHDA and CDR2 is SQIVND (reference sequence). V lost 3 bases and J 6 bases, leaving 27 bases between the germline ends.

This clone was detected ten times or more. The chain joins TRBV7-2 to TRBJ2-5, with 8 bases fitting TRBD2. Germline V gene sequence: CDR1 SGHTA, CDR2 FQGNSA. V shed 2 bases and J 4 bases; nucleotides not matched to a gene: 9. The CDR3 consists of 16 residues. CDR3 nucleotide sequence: TGTGCCAGCAGCTTACCGAAATGGCTAGCGGGAGAGACCCAGTACTTC. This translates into CASSLPKWLAGETQYF.

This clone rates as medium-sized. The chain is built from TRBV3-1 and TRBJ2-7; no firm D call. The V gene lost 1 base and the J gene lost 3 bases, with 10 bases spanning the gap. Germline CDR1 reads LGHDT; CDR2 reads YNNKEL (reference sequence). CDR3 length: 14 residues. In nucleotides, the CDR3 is TGTGCCAGCAGCCAAGTTGGGGTTTTCTACGAGCAGTACTTC. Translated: CASSQVGVFYEQYF.

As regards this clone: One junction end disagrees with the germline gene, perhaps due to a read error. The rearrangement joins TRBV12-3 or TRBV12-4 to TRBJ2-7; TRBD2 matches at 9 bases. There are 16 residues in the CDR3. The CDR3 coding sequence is TGTGCCAGCTGTCCGCGACTAGCGGTAGGGCCCTACGAGCATTACTTC. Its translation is CASCPRLAVGPYEHYF.

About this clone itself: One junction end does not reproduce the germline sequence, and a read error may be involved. The CDR3 is CASKVRERGNEEFF. CDR3 nucleotide sequence: TGTGCCAGCAAAGTAAGGGAAAGGGGCAATGAGGAGTTCTTC. The chain uses TRBV2 and TRBJ2-1; a weak D match, TRBD1 (5 bases). The CDR3 length is 14 residues. Germline assignment: CDR1 SNHLY and CDR2 FYNNEI.

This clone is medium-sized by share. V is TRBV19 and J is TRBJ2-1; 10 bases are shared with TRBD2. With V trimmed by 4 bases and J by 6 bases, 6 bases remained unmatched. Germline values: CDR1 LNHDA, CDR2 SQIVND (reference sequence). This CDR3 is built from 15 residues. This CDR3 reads CASSTSSGSTNEQFF. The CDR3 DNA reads TGTGCCAGTAGTACCTCTAGCGGGAGTACCAATGAGCAGTTCTTC.

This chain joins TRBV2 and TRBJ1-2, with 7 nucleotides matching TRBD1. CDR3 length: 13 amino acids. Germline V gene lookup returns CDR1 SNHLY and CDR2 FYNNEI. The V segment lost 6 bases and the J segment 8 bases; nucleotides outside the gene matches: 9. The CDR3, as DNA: TGTGCCAGCAGGATCGGACAGGAGGGAGGCTACACCTTC. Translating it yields CASRIGQEGGYTF.

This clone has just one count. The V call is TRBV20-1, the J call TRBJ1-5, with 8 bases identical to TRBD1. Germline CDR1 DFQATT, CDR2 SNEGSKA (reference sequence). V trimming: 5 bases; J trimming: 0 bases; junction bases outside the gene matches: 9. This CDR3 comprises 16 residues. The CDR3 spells CSAPLRQGYSNQPQHF. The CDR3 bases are TGCAGTGCTCCCCTGAGACAGGGGTATAGCAATCAGCCCCAGCATTTT.

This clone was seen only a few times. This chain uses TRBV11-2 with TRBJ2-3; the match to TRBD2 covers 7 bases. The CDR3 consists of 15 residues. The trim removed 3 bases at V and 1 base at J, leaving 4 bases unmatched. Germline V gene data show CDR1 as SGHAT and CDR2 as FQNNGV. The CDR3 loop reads CASSFGAGGTDTQYF. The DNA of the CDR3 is TGTGCCAGCAGCTTCGGGGCGGGGGGCACAGATACGCAGTATTTT.

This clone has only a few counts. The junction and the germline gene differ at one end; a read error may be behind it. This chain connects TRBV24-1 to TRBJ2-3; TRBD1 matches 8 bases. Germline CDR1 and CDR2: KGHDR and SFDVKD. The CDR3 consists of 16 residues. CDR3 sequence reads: CATSAHRGDSTGTQYF. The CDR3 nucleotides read TGTGCCACCAGCGCACACAGGGGGGATAGCACAGGTACGCAGTATTTT.

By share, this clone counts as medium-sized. CDR3 sequence reads: CASRAASGRGIGYEQYF. The CDR3 nucleotides are TGTGCCAGCAGGGCGGCTAGCGGGAGGGGAATTGGGTACGAGCAGTACTTC. V gene TRBV2 combines with J gene TRBJ2-7; 12 bases agree with TRBD2. This CDR3 contains 17 residues. The ends lost 6 bases at V and 4 bases at J; junction bases unmatched: 13. Germline-derived CDR1 and CDR2 are SNHLY and FYNNEI.

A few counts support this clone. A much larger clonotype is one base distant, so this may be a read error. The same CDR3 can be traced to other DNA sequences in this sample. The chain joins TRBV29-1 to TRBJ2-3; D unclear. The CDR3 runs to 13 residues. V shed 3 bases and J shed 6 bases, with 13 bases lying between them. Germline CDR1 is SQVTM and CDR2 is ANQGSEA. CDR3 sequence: CSVDRTPGDTQYF. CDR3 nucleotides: TGCAGCGTTGACCGGACCCCCGGTGATACGCAGTATTTT.

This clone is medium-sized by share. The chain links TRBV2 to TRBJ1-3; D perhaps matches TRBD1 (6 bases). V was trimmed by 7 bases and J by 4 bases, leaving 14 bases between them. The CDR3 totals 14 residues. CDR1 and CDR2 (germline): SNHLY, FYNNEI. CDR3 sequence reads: CASTEQGLGNTIYF. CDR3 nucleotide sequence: TGTGCCAGCACCGAACAGGGCCTAGGAAACACCATATATTTT.

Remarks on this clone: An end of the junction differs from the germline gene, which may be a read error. The CDR3 DNA reads TGTGCCAGTTCTGGACAGGGTGCGCACGAGCATTACTTC. This translates into CASSGQGAHEHYF. The chain links TRBV19 to TRBJ2-7; 8 nucleotides align to TRBD1. The CDR3 consists of 13 residues. Looked up from germline, CDR1 is LNHDA and CDR2 is SQIVND (reference sequence).

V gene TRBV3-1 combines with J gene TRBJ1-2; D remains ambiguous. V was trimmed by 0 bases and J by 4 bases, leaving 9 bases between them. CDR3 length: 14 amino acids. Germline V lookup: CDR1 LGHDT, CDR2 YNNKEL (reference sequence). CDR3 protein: CASSQDHTGYGYTF. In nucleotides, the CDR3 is TGTGCCAGCAGCCAAGATCACACGGGCTATGGCTACACCTTC.